The entry that follows covers one TCR beta chain sequence. Its cognate antigen is unknown. This specimen comes from a study of type 1 regulatory T cells. Study-level background: An in vitro protocol generated T-allo10, a Tr1-enriched, alloantigen-specific CD4 T cell product.

TCRdb re-derived calls from the reads in MiXCR, one entry per CDR3 protein. The table records some 21,000 distinct CDR3 sequences, more than 45% of them present only once. The source is a human donor in good health. The material sequenced was cultured T cells, either the whole culture or a sorted T cell fraction (not recorded which).

The CDR3: CASSATGNYGYTF. The CDR3 coding sequence is TGTGCCAGCAGTGCGACAGGGAACTATGGCTACACCTTC. The rearrangement joins TRBV12-3 or TRBV12-4 to TRBJ1-2, with 7 bases matching TRBD1. The CDR3 totals 13 residues. V dropped 5 bases and J dropped 2; count of bases not matched to a gene: 2.